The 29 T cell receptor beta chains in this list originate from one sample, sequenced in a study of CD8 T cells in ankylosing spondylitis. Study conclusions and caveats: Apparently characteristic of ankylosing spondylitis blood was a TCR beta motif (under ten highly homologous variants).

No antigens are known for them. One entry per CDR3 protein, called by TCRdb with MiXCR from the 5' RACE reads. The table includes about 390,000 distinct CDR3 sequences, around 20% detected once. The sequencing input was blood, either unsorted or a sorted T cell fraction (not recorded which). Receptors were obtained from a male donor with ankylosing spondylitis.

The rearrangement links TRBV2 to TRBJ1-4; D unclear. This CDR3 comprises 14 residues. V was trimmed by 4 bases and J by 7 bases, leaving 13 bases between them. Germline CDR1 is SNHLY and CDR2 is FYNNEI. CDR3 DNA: TGTGCCAGCAGTGTAGTCAGGTCGAGTGAAAAACTGTTTTTT. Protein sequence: CASSVVRSSEKLFF.

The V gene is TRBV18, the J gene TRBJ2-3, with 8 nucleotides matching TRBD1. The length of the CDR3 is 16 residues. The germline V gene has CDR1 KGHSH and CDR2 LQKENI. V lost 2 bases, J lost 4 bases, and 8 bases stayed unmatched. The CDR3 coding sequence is TGTGCCAGCTCACCATCCGACAGGGGTAGGGCAGATACGCAGTATTTT. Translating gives CASSPSDRGRADTQYF.

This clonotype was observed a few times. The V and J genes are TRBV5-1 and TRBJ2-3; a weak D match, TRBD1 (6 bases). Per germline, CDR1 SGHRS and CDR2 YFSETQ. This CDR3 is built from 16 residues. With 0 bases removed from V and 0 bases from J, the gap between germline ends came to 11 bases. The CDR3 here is CASSLEGQHSTDTQYF. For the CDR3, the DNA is TGCGCCAGCAGCTTGGAAGGACAGCATAGCACAGATACGCAGTATTTT.

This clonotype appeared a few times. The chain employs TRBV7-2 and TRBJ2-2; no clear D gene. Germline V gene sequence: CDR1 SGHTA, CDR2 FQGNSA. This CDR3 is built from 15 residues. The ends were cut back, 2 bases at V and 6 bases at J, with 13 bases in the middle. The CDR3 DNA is TGTGCCAGCAGCTTAACTCCCGCATACTCCGGGGAGCTGTTTTTT. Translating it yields CASSLTPAYSGELFF.

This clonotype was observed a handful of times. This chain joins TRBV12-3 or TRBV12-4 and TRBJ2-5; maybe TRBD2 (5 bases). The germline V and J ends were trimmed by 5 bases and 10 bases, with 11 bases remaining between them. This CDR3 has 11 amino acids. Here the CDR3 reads CASSPPRGQYF. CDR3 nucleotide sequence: TGTGCCAGCAGTCCCCCACGGGGCCAGTACTTC.

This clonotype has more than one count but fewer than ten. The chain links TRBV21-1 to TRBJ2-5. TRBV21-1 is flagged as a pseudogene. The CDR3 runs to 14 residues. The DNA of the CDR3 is TGTGCCAGCAGGAAAGAGCCCTCCCAAGAGACCCAGTACTTC. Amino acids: CASRKEPSQETQYF.

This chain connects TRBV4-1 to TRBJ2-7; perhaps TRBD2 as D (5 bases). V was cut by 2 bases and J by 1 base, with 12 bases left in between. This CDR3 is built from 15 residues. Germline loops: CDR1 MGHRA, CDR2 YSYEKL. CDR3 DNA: TGCGCCAGCAGCCAACCTGGAGGAGAGTCCTACGAGCAGTACTTC. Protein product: CASSQPGGESYEQYF.

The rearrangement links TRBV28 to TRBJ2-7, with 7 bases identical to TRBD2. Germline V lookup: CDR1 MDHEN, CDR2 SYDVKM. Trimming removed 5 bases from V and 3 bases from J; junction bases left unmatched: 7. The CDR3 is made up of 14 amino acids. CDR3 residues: CASSGAGEFYEQYF. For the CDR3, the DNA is TGTGCCAGCAGTGGGGCGGGAGAGTTCTACGAGCAGTACTTC.

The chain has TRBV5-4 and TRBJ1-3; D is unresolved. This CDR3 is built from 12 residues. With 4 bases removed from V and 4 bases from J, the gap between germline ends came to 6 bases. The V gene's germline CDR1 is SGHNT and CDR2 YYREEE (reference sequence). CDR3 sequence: CASSEPGNTIYF. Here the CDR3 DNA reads TGTGCCAGCAGCGAGCCAGGAAACACCATATATTTT. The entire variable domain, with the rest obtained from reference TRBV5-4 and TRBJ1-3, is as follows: ETGVTQSPTHLIKTRGQQVTLRCSSQSGHNTVSWYQQALGQGPQFIFQYYREEENGRGNFPPRFSGLQFPNYSSELNVNALELDDSALYLCASSEPGNTIYFGEGSWLTVV.

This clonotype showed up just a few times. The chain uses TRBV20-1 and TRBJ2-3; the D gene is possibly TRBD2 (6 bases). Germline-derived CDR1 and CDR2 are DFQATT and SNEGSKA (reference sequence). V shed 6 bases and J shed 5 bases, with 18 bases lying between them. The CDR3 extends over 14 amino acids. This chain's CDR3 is CSARWATGGDTQYF. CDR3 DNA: TGCAGTGCCCGGTGGGCAACCGGGGGAGATACGCAGTATTTT.

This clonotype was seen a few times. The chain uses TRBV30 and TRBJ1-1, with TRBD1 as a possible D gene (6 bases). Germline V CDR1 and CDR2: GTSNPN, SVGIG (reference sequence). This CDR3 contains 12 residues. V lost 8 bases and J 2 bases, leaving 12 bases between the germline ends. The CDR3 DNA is TGTGCCGCCGGACAGACAAACACTGAAGCTTTCTTT. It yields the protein CAAGQTNTEAFF.

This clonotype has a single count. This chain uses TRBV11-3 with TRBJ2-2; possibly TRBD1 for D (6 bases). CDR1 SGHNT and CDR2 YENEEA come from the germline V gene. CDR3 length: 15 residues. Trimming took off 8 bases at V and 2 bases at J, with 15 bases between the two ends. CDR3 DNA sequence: TGTGCCAGCGCCCGTAGGGGGAAAAACACCGGGGAGCTGTTTTTT. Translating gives CASARRGKNTGELFF.

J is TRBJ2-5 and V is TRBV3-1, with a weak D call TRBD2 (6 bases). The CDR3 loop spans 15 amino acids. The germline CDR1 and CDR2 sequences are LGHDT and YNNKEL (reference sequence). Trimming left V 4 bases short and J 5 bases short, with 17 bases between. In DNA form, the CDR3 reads TGTGCCAGCAGCCGAGCCAGCGGGCATGGGGAGACCCAGTACTTC. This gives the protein CASSRASGHGETQYF.

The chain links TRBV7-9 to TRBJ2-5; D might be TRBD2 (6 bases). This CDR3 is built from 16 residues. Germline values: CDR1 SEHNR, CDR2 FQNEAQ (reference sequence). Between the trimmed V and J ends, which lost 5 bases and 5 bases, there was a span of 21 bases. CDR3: CASSRRRGTGRETQYF. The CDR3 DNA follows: TGTGCCAGCAGCCGGAGGCGGGGAACCGGCAGGGAGACCCAGTACTTC. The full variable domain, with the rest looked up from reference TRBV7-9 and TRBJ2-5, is DTGVSQNPRHKITKRGQNVTFRCDPISEHNRLYWYRQTLGQGPEFLTYFQNEAQLEKSRLLSDRFSAERPKGSFSTLEIQRTEQGDSAMYLCASSRRRGTGRETQYFGPGTRLLVL.

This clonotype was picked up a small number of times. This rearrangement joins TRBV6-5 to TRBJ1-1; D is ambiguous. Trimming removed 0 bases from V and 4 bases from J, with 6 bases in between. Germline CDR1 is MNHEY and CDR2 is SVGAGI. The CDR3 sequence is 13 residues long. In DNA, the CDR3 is TGTGCCAGCAGTTACTCACAAATCACTGAAGCTTTCTTT. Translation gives CASSYSQITEAFF.

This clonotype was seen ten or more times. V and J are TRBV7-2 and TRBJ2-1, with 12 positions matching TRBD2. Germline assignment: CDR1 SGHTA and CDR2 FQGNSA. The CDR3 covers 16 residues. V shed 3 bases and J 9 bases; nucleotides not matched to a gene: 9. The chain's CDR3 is CASSFQLLAGGIEQFF. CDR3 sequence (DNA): TGTGCCAGCAGCTTCCAATTACTAGCGGGAGGTATTGAGCAGTTCTTC.

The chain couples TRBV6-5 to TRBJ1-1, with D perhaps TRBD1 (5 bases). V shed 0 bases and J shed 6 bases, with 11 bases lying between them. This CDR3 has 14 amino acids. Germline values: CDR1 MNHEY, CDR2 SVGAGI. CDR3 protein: CASSYSGEVAEAFF. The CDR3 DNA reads TGTGCCAGCAGTTACTCAGGGGAGGTCGCTGAAGCTTTCTTT.

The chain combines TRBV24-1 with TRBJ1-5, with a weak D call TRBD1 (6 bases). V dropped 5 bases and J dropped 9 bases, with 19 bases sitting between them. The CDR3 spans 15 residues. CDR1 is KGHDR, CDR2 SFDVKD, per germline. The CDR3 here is CATSASLQGPGPQHF. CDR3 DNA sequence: TGTGCCACCAGTGCCTCCTTGCAGGGGCCGGGGCCCCAGCATTTT.

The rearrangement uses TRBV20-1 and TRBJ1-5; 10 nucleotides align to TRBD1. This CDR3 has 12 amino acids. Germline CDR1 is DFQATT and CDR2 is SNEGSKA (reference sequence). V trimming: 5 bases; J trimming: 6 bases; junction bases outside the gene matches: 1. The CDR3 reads CSAGDRGQPQHF. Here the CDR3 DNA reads TGCAGTGCTGGGGACAGGGGTCAGCCCCAGCATTTT.

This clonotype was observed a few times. As DNA, the CDR3 is TGCAGTGCTCTCAAGAGCAATCAGCCCCAGCATTTT. Translating it yields CSALKSNQPQHF. The J gene is TRBJ1-5, the V gene TRBV20-1; D gene unclear. The length of the CDR3 is 12 residues. Trimming took off 5 bases at V and 1 base at J, with 6 bases between the two ends. CDR1 and CDR2 (germline): DFQATT, SNEGSKA (reference sequence).

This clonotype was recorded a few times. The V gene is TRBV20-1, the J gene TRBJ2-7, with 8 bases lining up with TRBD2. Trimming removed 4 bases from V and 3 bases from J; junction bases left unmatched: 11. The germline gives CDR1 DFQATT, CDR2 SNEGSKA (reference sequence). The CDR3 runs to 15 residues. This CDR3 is CSAKPPQSGSYEQYF. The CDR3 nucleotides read TGCAGTGCTAAGCCGCCTCAGAGCGGGAGCTACGAGCAGTACTTC.

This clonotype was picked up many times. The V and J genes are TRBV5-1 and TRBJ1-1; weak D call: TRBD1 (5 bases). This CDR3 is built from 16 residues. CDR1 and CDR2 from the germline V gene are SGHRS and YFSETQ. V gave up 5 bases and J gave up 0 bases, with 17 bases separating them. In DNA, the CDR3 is TGCGCCAGCAGTTGGGACTTCTTTAAGATGAACACTGAAGCTTTCTTT. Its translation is CASSWDFFKMNTEAFF.

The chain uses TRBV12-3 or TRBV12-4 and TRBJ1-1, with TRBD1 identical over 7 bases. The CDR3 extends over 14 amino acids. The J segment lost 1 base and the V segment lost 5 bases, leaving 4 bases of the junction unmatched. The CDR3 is CASSGRDRNTEAFF. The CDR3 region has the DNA TGTGCCAGCAGTGGAAGGGACAGGAACACTGAAGCTTTCTTT.

The CDR3 DNA reads TGCAGTGCTAGAGATCACGGAAATAATTCACCCCTCCACTTT. Encoded protein: CSARDHGNNSPLHF. The chain has TRBV20-1 and TRBJ1-6, with D hard to call. The V gene's germline CDR1 is DFQATT and CDR2 SNEGSKA (reference sequence). V lost 0 bases and J lost 5, with 8 bases in between. CDR3 size: 14 residues.

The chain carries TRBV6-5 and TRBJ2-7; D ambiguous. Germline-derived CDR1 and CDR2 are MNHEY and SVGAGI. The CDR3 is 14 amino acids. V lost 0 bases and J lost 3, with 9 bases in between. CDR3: CASSYSFGGYEQYF. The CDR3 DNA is TGTGCCAGCAGTTACTCCTTTGGCGGCTACGAGCAGTACTTC.

CDR3 DNA sequence: TGCAGTGCTAGAGTGGCGGGAGGACCCTACGAGCAGTACTTC. Encoded protein: CSARVAGGPYEQYF. The chain joins TRBV20-1 to TRBJ2-7; 8 bases fit TRBD2. This CDR3 comprises 14 residues. Germline assignment: CDR1 DFQATT and CDR2 SNEGSKA (reference sequence). V gave up 1 base and J gave up 2 bases; unmatched junction bases: 4.

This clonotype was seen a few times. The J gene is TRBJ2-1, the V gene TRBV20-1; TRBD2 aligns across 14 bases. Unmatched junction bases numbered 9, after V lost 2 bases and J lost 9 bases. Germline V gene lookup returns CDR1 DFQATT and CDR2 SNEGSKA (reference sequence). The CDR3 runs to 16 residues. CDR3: CSARPWGLAGALEQFF. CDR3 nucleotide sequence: TGCAGTGCTAGACCCTGGGGACTAGCGGGAGCGCTTGAGCAGTTCTTC.

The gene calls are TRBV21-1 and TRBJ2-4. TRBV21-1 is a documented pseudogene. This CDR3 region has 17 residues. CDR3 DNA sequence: TGTGCCAGCAGCAAACTCGTTCCACGGCTGGCCAAAAACATTCAGTACTTC. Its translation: CASSKLVPRLAKNIQYF.

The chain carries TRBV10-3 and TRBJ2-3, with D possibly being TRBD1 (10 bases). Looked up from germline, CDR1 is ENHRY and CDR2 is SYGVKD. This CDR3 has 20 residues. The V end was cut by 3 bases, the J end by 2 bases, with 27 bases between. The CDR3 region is CAISDGTGARLAEYTDTQYF. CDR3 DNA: TGTGCCATCAGTGATGGGACAGGGGCGAGACTAGCGGAGTACACAGATACGCAGTATTTT.